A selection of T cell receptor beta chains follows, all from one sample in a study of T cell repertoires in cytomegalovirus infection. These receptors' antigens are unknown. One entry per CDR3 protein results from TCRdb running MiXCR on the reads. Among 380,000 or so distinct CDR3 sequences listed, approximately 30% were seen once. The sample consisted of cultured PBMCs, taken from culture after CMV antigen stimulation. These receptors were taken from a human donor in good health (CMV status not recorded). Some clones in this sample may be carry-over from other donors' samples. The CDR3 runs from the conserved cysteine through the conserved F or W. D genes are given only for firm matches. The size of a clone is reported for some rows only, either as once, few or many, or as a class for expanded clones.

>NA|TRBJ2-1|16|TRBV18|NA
CASSPPLPPGANEQFF
TGTGCCAGCTCACCACCGCTGCCACCGGGGGCAAATGAGCAGTTCTTC
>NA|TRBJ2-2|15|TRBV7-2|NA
CASSPTGFNTGELFF
TGTGCCAGCAGCCCCACAGGGTTCAACACCGGGGAGCTGTTTTTT
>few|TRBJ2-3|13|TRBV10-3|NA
CAISESTVDTQYF
TGTGCCATCAGTGAGTCGACGGTAGATACGCAGTATTTT
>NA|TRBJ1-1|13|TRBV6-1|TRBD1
CASRGGGFAEAFF
TGTGCCAGCAGGGGAGGGGGCTTCGCTGAAGCTTTCTTT
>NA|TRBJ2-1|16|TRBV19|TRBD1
CASSPRTGIGYNEQFF
TGTGCCAGTAGTCCTCGGACAGGGATCGGTTACAATGAGCAGTTCTTC
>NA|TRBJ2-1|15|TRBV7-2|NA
CASSLIRNSNNEQFF
TGTGCCAGCAGCCTGATACGTAACTCGAACAATGAGCAGTTCTTC
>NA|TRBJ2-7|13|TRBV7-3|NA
CASSLISGAEQYF
TGTGCCAGCAGCTTAATTTCGGGCGCCGAGCAGTACTTC
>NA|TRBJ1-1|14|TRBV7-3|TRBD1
CASGKGTGITEAFF
TGTGCCAGCGGTAAAGGGACAGGGATCACTGAAGCTTTCTTT
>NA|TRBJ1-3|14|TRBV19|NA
CASSNTLSGNTIYF
TGTGCCAGTAGTAATACACTCTCTGGAAACACCATATATTTT
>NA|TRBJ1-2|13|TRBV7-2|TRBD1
CASSTGTGVGYTF
TGTGCCAGCAGCACCGGGACAGGGGTCGGCTACACCTTC
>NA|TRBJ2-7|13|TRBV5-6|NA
CASSLLGTYEQYF
TGTGCCAGCAGCTTGTTGGGAACTTACGAGCAGTACTTC
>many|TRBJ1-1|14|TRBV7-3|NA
CASSPGTLNTEAFF
TGTGCCAGCAGCCCCGGGACGTTGAACACTGAAGCTTTCTTT
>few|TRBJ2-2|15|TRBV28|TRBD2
CASSPGGRDPGELFF
TGTGCCAGCAGTCCTGGCGGGAGGGACCCCGGGGAGCTGTTTTTT
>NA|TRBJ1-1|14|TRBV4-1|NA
CASSQWRLNTEAFF
TGCGCCAGCAGCCAATGGCGACTGAACACTGAAGCTTTCTTT
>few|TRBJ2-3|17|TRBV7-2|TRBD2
CASSRIRSGRGTDTQYF
TGTGCCAGCAGCCGTATACGTAGCGGGAGGGGCACAGATACGCAGTATTTT
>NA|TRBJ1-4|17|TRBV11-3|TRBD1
CASSLEGTGRPGEKLFF
TGTGCCAGCAGCTTAGAAGGGACAGGCCGCCCTGGGGAAAAACTGTTTTTT
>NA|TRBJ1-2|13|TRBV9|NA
CASSLTLSEGYTF
TGTGCCAGCAGCCTTACTTTATCTGAGGGCTACACCTTC
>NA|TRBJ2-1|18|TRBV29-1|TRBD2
CSVEGLAGYQRSYNEQFF
TGCAGCGTTGAAGGTCTAGCGGGGTACCAGCGCTCCTACAATGAGCAGTTCTTC
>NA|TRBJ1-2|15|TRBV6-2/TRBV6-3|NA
CASSYQGGANYGYTF
TGTGCCAGCAGTTACCAGGGAGGTGCTAACTATGGCTACACCTTC
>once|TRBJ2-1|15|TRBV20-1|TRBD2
CSARDLAGVYNEQFF
TGCAGTGCTAGAGATTTGGCGGGAGTCTACAATGAGCAGTTCTTC
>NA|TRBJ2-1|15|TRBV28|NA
CASSSQVKPYNEQFF
TGTGCCAGCAGTTCACAGGTTAAACCCTACAATGAGCAGTTCTTC
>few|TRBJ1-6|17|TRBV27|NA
CASSLAGHRGDYSPLHF
TGTGCCAGCAGTTTGGCGGGACACCGGGGCGACTATTCACCCCTCCACTTT
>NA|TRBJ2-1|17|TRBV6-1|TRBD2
CASSGLLAGSSYNEQFF
TGTGCCAGCAGCGGGTTATTAGCGGGCAGCTCCTACAATGAGCAGTTCTTC
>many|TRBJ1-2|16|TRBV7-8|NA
CASSSAKGGTAGGYTF
TGTGCCAGCAGCTCCGCGAAGGGAGGAACAGCGGGTGGCTACACCTTC
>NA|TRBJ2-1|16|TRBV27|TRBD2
CASRRGSGRAVNEQFF
TGTGCCAGCAGAAGAGGCAGCGGGAGGGCCGTGAACGAGCAGTTCTTC
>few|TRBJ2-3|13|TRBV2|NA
CASRELVTDTQYF
TGTGCCAGCAGGGAGCTGGTCACAGATACGCAGTATTTT
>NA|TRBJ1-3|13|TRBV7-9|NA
CASSLGPGNTIYF
TGTGCCAGCAGCTTAGGCCCCGGAAACACCATATATTTT
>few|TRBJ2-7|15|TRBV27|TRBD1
CASSSGVYRGYEQYF
TGTGCCAGCAGTTCTGGGGTATACAGGGGCTACGAGCAGTACTTC
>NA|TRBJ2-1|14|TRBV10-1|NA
CASSESISYNEQFF
TGCGCCAGCAGTGAGTCGATAAGTTACAATGAGCAGTTCTTC
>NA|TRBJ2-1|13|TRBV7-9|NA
CASSLADTYEQFF
TGTGCCAGCAGCTTAGCTGACACCTATGAGCAGTTCTTC
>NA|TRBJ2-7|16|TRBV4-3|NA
CASSQGPGDGSYEQYF
TGCGCCAGCAGCCAAGGACCCGGAGACGGTTCCTACGAGCAGTACTTC
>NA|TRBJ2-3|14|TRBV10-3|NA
CAISDRAGTDTQYF
TGTGCCATCAGTGACAGGGCGGGCACAGATACGCAGTATTTT
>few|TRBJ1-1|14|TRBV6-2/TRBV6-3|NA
CASSYYLGNTEAFF
TGTGCCAGCAGTTACTACTTGGGGAACACTGAAGCTTTCTTT
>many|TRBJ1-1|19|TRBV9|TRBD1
CASSVSSGQGAGVNTEAFF
TGTGCCAGCAGCGTCAGCTCGGGACAGGGGGCTGGGGTGAACACTGAAGCTTTCTTT
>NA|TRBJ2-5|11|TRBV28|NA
CASGRAGIQYF
TGTGCCAGCGGACGTGCAGGGATCCAGTACTTC
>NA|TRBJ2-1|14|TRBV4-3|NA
CASSQDRGGIEQFF
TGCGCCAGCAGCCAAGATAGAGGCGGGATCGAGCAGTTCTTC
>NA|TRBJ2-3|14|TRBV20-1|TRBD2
CSAAPISGRTTQYF
TGCAGTGCTGCCCCAATTAGCGGGAGGACGACGCAGTATTTT
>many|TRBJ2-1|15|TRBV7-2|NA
CASSPTGGTYNEQFF
TGTGCCAGCAGCCCGACGGGCGGGACCTACAATGAGCAGTTCTTC
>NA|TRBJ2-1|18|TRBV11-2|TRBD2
CASSLVVSGRISYNEQFF
TGTGCCAGCAGCTTAGTGGTTAGCGGGAGAATTTCCTACAATGAGCAGTTCTTC
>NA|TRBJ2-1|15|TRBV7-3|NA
CASSFRRSSYNEQFF
TGTGCCAGCAGCTTCCGACGGAGCTCCTACAATGAGCAGTTCTTC
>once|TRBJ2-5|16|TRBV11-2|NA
CASSSRSVIGGETQYF
TGTGCCAGCAGCAGCCGGTCAGTCATCGGGGGAGAGACCCAGTACTTC
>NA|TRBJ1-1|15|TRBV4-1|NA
CASSQASGRNTEAFF
TGCGCCAGCAGCCAAGCGTCAGGGAGGAACACTGAAGCTTTCTTT
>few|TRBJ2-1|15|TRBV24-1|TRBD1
CATSDAGQGYNEQFF
TGTGCCACCAGTGATGCGGGACAGGGATACAATGAGCAGTTCTTC
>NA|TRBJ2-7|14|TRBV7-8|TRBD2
CASSLVSSGYEQYF
TGTGCCAGCAGCTTAGTTTCTAGCGGATACGAGCAGTACTTC
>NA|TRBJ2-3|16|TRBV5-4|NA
CASSLAPRGARDTQYF
TGTGCCAGCAGCTTGGCCCCTCGGGGGGCAAGAGATACGCAGTATTTT
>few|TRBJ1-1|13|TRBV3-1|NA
CASSLGGVTEAFF
TGTGCCAGCAGTCTAGGGGGGGTAACTGAAGCTTTCTTT
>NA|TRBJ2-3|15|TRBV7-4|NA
CASSLGTMTTDTQYF
TGTGCCAGCAGCTTGGGCACCATGACCACAGATACGCAGTATTTT
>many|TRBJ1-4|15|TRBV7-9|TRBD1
CASSTSRTGGEKLFF
TGTGCCAGCAGCACGTCGAGGACAGGGGGTGAAAAACTGTTTTTT
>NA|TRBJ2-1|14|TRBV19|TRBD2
CASTREGAYNEQFF
TGTGCCAGTACCCGGGAGGGCGCCTACAATGAGCAGTTCTTC